These 6 T cell receptor beta chains came from one sample sequenced in a study of breast tumors, draining lymph nodes, adjacent tissues. TCRdb reanalysed the multiplex PCR reads using MiXCR and keeps one entry per CDR3 protein. The sample yields about 300,000 distinct CDR3 sequences, over 30% seen once. The lymph nodes were axillary draining lymph nodes from breast cancer patients. The material sequenced was axillary lymph node tissue. All receptors derive from a female donor with breast cancer. Some clones in this sample may be carry-over from other donors' samples.

This clonotype has just a few counts. This sequence joins TRBV30 and TRBJ2-7, with 9 bases that match TRBD2. The germline V gene encodes CDR1 GTSNPN and CDR2 SVGIG (reference sequence). The CDR3 has 16 amino acids. V lost 1 base and J lost 2; bases outside the gene matches: 9. Here the CDR3 reads CAWSEVRSSGAYEQYF. Here the CDR3 DNA reads TGTGCCTGGAGTGAAGTAAGATCTAGCGGGGCCTACGAGCAGTACTTC.

J is TRBJ2-1 and V is TRBV11-1, with 8 bases that match TRBD2. The length of the CDR3 is 15 residues. Germline trimming cut 5 bases from V and 4 bases from J; bases unmatched to any gene: 7. Germline CDR1 SGHAT, CDR2 FQDESV (reference sequence). The CDR3 DNA sequence: TGTGCCAGCAGCACGACTAGCGTCCAATACAATGAGCAGTTCTTC. This gives the protein CASSTTSVQYNEQFF.

This sequence joins TRBV30 and TRBJ2-1; 7 bases align to TRBD2. From germline, CDR1 is GTSNPN and CDR2 SVGIG (reference sequence). V lost 3 bases, J lost 5 bases, and 13 bases stayed unmatched. CDR3 length: 16 residues. In DNA, the CDR3 is TGTGCCTGGAGGTGGTCGGGTGGGAGGGCCGACAATGAGCAGTTCTTC. Translating it yields CAWRWSGGRADNEQFF.

The chain is built from TRBV18 and TRBJ1-2; TRBD1 agrees at 7 bases. CDR1 and CDR2 (germline): KGHSH, LQKENI. The CDR3 loop spans 16 amino acids. The ends lost 0 bases at V and 2 bases at J; junction bases unmatched: 6. CDR3 protein: CASSPPWSGGNYGYTF. The CDR3 nucleotides read TGTGCCAGCTCACCACCGTGGTCAGGGGGAAACTATGGCTACACCTTC.

V usage is TRBV20-1 and J usage is TRBJ2-1; D perhaps matches TRBD2 (6 bases). CDR3 length: 17 amino acids. From germline, CDR1 is DFQATT and CDR2 SNEGSKA (reference sequence). V gave up 6 bases and J gave up 0 bases, with 21 bases separating them. Here the CDR3 reads CSAYARARETSYNEQFF. CDR3 DNA: TGCAGTGCGTATGCACGTGCCCGGGAGACCTCCTACAATGAGCAGTTCTTC.

In this sample, this clonotype turned up many times. The rearrangement uses TRBV7-3 and TRBJ1-2; 7 bases map to TRBD1. Germline lookup yields CDR1 SGHTA and CDR2 FQGTGA. This CDR3 has 16 amino acids. Trimming took 4 bases from V and 4 from J; bases not matched to a gene: 12. The CDR3 DNA sequence: TGTGCCAGCAGCTACTCAGGACAGGCAGATCCCTATGGCTACACCTTC. Translation gives CASSYSGQADPYGYTF.